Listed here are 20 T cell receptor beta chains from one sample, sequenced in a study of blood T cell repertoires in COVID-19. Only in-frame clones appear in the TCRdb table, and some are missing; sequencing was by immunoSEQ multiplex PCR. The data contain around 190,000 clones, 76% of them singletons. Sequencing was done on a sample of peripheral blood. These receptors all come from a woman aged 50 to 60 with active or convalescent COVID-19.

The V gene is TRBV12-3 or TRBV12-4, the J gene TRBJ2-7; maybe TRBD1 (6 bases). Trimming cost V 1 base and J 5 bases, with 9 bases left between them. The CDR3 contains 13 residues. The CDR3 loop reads CASSLGQANEQYF. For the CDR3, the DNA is TGTGCCAGCAGTTTAGGACAGGCTAACGAGCAGTACTTC.

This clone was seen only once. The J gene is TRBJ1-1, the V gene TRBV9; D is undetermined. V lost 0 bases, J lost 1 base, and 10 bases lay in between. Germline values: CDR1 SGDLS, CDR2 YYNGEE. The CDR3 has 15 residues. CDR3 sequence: CASSVGGGTNTEAFF. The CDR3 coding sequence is TGTGCCAGCAGCGTAGGTGGCGGAACGAACACTGAAGCTTTCTTT.

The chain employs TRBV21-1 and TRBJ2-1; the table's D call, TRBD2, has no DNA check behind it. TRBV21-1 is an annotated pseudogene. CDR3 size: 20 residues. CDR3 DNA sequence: TGTGCCAGCAGCAAAGGGGGGGGACTAGCGGGAGGTAGGGAATACAATGAGCAGTTCTTC. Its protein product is CASSKGGGLAGGREYNEQFF.

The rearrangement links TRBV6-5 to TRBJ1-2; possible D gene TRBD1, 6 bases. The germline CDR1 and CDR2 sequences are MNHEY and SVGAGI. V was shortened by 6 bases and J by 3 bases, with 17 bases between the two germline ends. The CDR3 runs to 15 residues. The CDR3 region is CASRRGGGADYGYTF. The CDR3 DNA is TGTGCCAGCAGGAGGGGTGGGGGCGCTGACTATGGCTACACCTTC.

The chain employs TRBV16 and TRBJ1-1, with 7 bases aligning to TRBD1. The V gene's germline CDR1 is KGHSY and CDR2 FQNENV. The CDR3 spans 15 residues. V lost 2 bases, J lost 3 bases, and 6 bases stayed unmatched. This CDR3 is CASSQPTGVYTEAFF. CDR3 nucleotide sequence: TGTGCCAGCAGCCAACCCACAGGGGTATACACTGAAGCTTTCTTT. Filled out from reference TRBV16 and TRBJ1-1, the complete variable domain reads GEEVAQTPKHLVRGEGQKAKLYCAPIKGHSYVFWYQQVLKNEFKFLISFQNENVFDETGMPKERFSAKCLPNSPCSLEIQATKLEDSAVYFCASSQPTGVYTEAFFGQGTRLTVV.

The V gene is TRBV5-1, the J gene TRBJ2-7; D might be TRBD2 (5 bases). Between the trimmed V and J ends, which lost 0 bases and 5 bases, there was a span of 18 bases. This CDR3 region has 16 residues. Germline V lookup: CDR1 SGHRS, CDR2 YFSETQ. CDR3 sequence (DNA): TGCGCCAGCAGCTTGGCAGGAGGCAGTCGCCGGCACGAGCAGTACTTC. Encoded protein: CASSLAGGSRRHEQYF.

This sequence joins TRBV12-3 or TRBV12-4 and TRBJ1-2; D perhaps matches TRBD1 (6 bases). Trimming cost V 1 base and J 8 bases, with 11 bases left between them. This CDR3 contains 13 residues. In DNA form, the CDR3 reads TGTGCCAGCAGTTTAGGGGGGCAGAGGGGCTACACCTTC. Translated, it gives CASSLGGQRGYTF.

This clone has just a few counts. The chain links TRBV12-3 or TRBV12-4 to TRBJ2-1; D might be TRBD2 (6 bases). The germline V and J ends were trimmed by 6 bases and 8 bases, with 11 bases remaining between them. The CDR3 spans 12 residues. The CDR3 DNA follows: TGTGCCAGCAGCCCTTGGGGGGATGAGCAGTTCTTC. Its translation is CASSPWGDEQFF.

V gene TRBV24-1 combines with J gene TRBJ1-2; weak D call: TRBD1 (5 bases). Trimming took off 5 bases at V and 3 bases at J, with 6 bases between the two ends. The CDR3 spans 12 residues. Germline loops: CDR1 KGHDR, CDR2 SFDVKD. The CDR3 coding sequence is TGTGCCACCAGTGCGGGGGACTATGGCTACACCTTC. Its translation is CATSAGDYGYTF.

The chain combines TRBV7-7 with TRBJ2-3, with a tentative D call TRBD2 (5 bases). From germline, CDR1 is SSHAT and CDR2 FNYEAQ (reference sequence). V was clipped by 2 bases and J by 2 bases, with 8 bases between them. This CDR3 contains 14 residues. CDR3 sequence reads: CASSLRGNTDTQYF. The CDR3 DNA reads TGTGCCAGCAGCTTACGGGGAAACACAGATACGCAGTATTTT.

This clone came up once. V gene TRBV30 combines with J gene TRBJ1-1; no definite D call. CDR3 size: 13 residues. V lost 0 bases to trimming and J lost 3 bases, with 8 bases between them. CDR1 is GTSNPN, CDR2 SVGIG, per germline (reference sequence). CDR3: CAWSVRVDTEAFF. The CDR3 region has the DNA TGTGCCTGGAGTGTACGGGTAGACACTGAAGCTTTCTTT.

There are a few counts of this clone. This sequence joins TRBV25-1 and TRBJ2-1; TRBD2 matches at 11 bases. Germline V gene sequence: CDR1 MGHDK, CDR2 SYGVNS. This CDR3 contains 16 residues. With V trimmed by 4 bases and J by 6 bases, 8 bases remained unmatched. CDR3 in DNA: TGTGCCAGCAGTGTAGTAGCGGGAGGGCCGGGCAATGAGCAGTTCTTC. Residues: CASSVVAGGPGNEQFF.

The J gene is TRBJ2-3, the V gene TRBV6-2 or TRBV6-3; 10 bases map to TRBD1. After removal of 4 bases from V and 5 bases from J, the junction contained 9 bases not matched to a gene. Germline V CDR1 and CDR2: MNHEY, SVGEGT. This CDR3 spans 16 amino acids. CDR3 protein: CASSFVPGQGKDTQYF. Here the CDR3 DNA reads TGTGCCAGCAGTTTTGTCCCGGGACAGGGGAAAGATACGCAGTATTTT.

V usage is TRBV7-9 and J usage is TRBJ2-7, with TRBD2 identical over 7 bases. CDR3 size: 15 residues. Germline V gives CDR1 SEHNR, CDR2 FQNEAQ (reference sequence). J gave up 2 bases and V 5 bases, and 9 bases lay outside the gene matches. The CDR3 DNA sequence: TGTGCCAGCAGCCCCCGGGACTACCGGCCCTACGAGCAGTACTTC. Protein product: CASSPRDYRPYEQYF. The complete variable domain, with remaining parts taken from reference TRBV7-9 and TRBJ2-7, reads DTGVSQNPRHKITKRGQNVTFRCDPISEHNRLYWYRQTLGQGPEFLTYFQNEAQLEKSRLLSDRFSAERPKGSFSTLEIQRTEQGDSAMYLCASSPRDYRPYEQYFGPGTRLTVT.

The DNA for the CDR3 is TGCGCCAGCAGCCAACGGTATAATACTGAGACTGAAGCTTTCTTT. Its protein product is CASSQRYNTETEAFF. The rearrangement joins TRBV4-3 to TRBJ1-1; D is uncertain. V gave up 2 bases and J gave up 5 bases, with 15 bases separating them. Germline CDR1 reads LGHNA; CDR2 reads YSLEER. This CDR3 has 15 amino acids.

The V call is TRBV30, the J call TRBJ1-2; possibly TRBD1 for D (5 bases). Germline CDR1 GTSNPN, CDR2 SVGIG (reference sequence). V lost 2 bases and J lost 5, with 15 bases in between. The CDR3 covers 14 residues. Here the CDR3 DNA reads TGTGCCTGGAGTCCCACCCGGGGGAGGTATGGCTACACCTTC. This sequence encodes CAWSPTRGRYGYTF.

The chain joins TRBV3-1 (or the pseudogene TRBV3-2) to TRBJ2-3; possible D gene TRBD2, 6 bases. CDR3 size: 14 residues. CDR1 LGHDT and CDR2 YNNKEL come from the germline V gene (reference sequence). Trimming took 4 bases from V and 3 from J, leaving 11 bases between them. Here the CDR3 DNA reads TGTGCCAGCAGCCGACTGGGAGGTACAGATACGCAGTATTTT. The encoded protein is CASSRLGGTDTQYF.

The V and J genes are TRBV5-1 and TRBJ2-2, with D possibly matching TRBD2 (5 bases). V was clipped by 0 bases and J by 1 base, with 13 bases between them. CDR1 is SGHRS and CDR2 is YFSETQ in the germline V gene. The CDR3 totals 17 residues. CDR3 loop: CASSLVGGPGNTGELFF. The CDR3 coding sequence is TGCGCCAGCAGCTTGGTCGGAGGTCCTGGGAACACCGGGGAGCTGTTTTTT.

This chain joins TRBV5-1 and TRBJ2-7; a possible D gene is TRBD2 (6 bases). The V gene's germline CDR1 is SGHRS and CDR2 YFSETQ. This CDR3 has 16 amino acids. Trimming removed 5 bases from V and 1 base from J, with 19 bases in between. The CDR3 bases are TGCGCCAGCAGGGAGGGGCTCAGCGGAGCTTCCTACGAGCAGTACTTC. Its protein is CASREGLSGASYEQYF.

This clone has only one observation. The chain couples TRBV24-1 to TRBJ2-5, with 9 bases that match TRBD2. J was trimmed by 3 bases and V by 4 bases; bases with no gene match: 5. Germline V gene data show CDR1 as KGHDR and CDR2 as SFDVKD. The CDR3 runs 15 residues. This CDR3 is CATSETTSGEETQYF. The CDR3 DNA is TGTGCCACCAGTGAAACGACTAGCGGAGAAGAGACCCAGTACTTC.